This entry lists 30 T cell receptor beta chains sequenced from one sample in a study of T cells in Graves' hyperthyroidism and ophthalmopathy. Using RNA transcripts as the source, TCR beta CDR3 regions were amplified. With the HTBI primer set, the TCR CDR3 went through a first round of RT-PCR. TCRdb recomputed calls from the multiplex PCR reads with MiXCR, one row per CDR3 protein. This table has 300,000 to 450,000 distinct CDR3 sequences, roughly 17% appearing once. What was sequenced was blood. These receptors all come from a woman in her twenties or thirties with Graves' hyperthyroidism that later progressed to Graves' ophthalmopathy.

This clonotype came up a few times. The J gene is TRBJ2-1, the V gene TRBV3-1; 7 bases match TRBD2. Germline V gene sequence: CDR1 LGHDT, CDR2 YNNKEL (reference sequence). CDR3 length: 16 residues. V lost 6 bases and J lost 5; bases outside the gene matches: 13. The CDR3: CASREMGGNGHNEQFF. The CDR3 bases are TGTGCCAGCAGGGAAATGGGGGGGAATGGCCACAATGAGCAGTTCTTC.

The table lists this clonotype with many counts. This chain joins TRBV20-1 and TRBJ1-2, with 7 bases fitting TRBD1. The length of the CDR3 is 15 residues. Trimming cost V 1 base and J 6 bases; bases outside gene matches: 11. CDR1 DFQATT and CDR2 SNEGSKA come from the germline V gene (reference sequence). DNA for the CDR3: TGCAGTGCTAGAGCCAAACAGGGGCTCGGAAATGGCTACACCTTC. This gives the protein CSARAKQGLGNGYTF.

The rearrangement uses TRBV11-3 and TRBJ2-7; the D gene is possibly TRBD2 (5 bases). The CDR3 spans 15 residues. The V gene lost 5 bases and the J gene lost 0 bases, with 14 bases spanning the gap. Germline V gene lookup returns CDR1 SGHNT and CDR2 YENEEA. CDR3 residues: CASSPHGGPSYEQYF. CDR3 nucleotide sequence: TGTGCCAGCAGCCCCCACGGCGGGCCCTCCTACGAGCAGTACTTC. Full variable domain (outside the CDR3, taken from reference TRBV11-3 and TRBJ2-7): EAGVVQSPRYKIIEKKQPVAFWCNPISGHNTLYWYLQNLGQGPELLIRYENEEAVDDSQLPKDRFSAERLKGVDSTLKIQPAELGDSAVYLCASSPHGGPSYEQYFGPGTRLTVT.

As concerns this clonotype: A single base separates this from a much larger clone, so it may be a read error. This chain links TRBV10-2 with TRBJ1-3; no reliable D call. CDR1 is WSHSY, CDR2 SAAADI, per germline. This CDR3 has 14 residues. The CDR3 protein is CASSDAGSGSTIYF. The CDR3 DNA is TGCGCCAGCAGTGACGCCGGTTCTGGAAGCACCATATATTTT.

This chain joins TRBV7-9 and TRBJ2-7; D possibly corresponds to TRBD1 (6 bases). The CDR3 covers 11 residues. V shed 5 bases and J shed 7 bases, with 9 bases lying between them. The V gene's germline CDR1 is SEHNR and CDR2 FQNEAQ (reference sequence). CDR3 bases: TGTGCCAGCAGCCGACAGGAAGAGCAGTACTTC. Encoded protein: CASSRQEEQYF. Using reference TRBV7-9 and TRBJ2-7 for the parts outside the CDR3, the full variable domain is DTGVSQNPRHKITKRGQNVTFRCDPISEHNRLYWYRQTLGQGPEFLTYFQNEAQLEKSRLLSDRFSAERPKGSFSTLEIQRTEQGDSAMYLCASSRQEEQYFGPGTRLTVT.

This clonotype appeared many times. The chain carries TRBV19 and TRBJ2-1; D could derive from TRBD1 or TRBD2 (6 bases each). CDR1 is LNHDA, CDR2 SQIVND, per germline (reference sequence). CDR3 length: 15 amino acids. The V end lost 4 bases, the J end lost 9 bases, and 19 bases lay between the germline ends. The chain's CDR3 is CASSTFGGGESEQFF. The CDR3 DNA sequence: TGTGCCAGTAGTACGTTCGGGGGCGGCGAGTCTGAGCAGTTCTTC.

In this sample, this clonotype turned up a few times. This sequence joins TRBV12-3 or TRBV12-4 and TRBJ1-3; 7 nucleotides match TRBD1. Trimming at V came to 3 bases and at J to 3 bases, leaving 5 bases not matched to a gene. CDR3 length: 15 amino acids. The CDR3 reads CASSFKGAGGNTIYF. The CDR3 DNA follows: TGTGCCAGCAGTTTTAAGGGGGCGGGTGGAAACACCATATATTTT.

This clonotype has ten or more counts. V usage is TRBV27 and J usage is TRBJ2-3; D is unresolved. CDR1 is MNHEY and CDR2 is SMNVEV in the germline V gene (reference sequence). The CDR3 spans 15 residues. V shed 6 bases and J shed 2 bases, with 15 bases lying between them. The CDR3 bases are TGTGCCAGCAGGATTACAACAGCTTCCACAGATACGCAGTATTTT. This translates into CASRITTASTDTQYF.

There are many counts of this clonotype. This chain joins TRBV11-2 and TRBJ2-1; tentative D call: TRBD1 (6 bases). CDR1 is SGHAT and CDR2 is FQNNGV in the germline V gene. Trimming took 5 bases from V and 5 from J, leaving 16 bases between them. This CDR3 is built from 15 residues. The CDR3 loop is CASSPHRDIHNEQFF. The CDR3 DNA reads TGTGCCAGCAGCCCCCACCGGGACATCCACAATGAGCAGTTCTTC.

This clonotype appeared many times. The rearrangement links TRBV12-3 or TRBV12-4 to TRBJ1-5; 10 positions agree with TRBD1. The CDR3 has 16 amino acids. V lost 2 bases to trimming and J lost 7 bases; unmatched junction nucleotides: 8. The DNA of the CDR3 is TGTGCCAGCAGTTTAACCGGGACAGGGGTGGGACAGCCCCAGCATTTT. Its translation: CASSLTGTGVGQPQHF.

This clonotype came up many times. Mismatch with germline at one junction end may stem from a read error. This chain joins TRBV19 and TRBJ1-4; 9 positions agree with TRBD1. The CDR3 is made up of 14 amino acids. Germline-derived CDR1 and CDR2 are LNHDA and SQIVND (reference sequence). In nucleotides, the CDR3 is TGTGCCAGCAGTAACAGGGGGCTGGAAGAAAAACTGTTTTTT. It is translated as CASSNRGLEEKLFF.

This clonotype was seen at least ten times. Here the CDR3 reads CASSLNRGPNTGELFF. CDR3 DNA sequence: TGTGCCAGCAGTTTAAATAGGGGGCCGAACACCGGGGAGCTGTTTTTT. The chain recombines TRBV28 with TRBJ2-2; 7 bases align to TRBD1. The J segment lost 0 bases and the V segment lost 2 bases, leaving 3 bases of the junction unmatched. The CDR3 is 16 amino acids. CDR1 is MDHEN and CDR2 is SYDVKM in the germline V gene.

This clonotype was recorded many times. The chain has TRBV19 and TRBJ2-2; D perhaps matches TRBD2 (5 bases). The germline CDR1 and CDR2 sequences are LNHDA and SQIVND (reference sequence). The V end was cut by 5 bases, the J end by 7 bases, with 17 bases between. CDR3 size: 15 residues. In DNA, the CDR3 is TGTGCCAGTAGTCCTCGGGAACCCCGGCACGGGGAGCTGTTTTTT. Its protein product is CASSPREPRHGELFF.

This clonotype was picked up a small number of times. The V call is TRBV7-2, the J call TRBJ2-3; 9 bases align to TRBD1. CDR3 length equals 14 residues. CDR1 SGHTA and CDR2 FQGNSA come from the germline V gene. Losses at the gene ends were 5 bases for V and 4 bases for J; bases not matched to a gene: 4. CDR3 coding DNA: TGTGCCAGCAGCCAGGACAGGGGTTCAGATACGCAGTATTTT. Translating it yields CASSQDRGSDTQYF.

This clonotype was recorded at least ten times. V and J are TRBV6-5 and TRBJ1-6, with D uncertain. Germline V lookup: CDR1 MNHEY, CDR2 SVGAGI. The CDR3 loop spans 15 amino acids. Deletions cut 0 bases from V and 8 bases from J, with 11 bases between. CDR3 in DNA: TGTGCCAGCAGTTACTCACTGGGTACGGATTCACCCCTCCACTTT. Its translation is CASSYSLGTDSPLHF.

For this clonotype: A much larger clone lies one base from this, so it may be a read error. This chain links TRBV2 with TRBJ2-7; D possibly uses TRBD1 or TRBD2 (5 bases each). The CDR3 extends over 15 amino acids. V shed 6 bases and J shed 6 bases, with 21 bases lying between them. The germline gives CDR1 SNHLY, CDR2 FYNNEI. The CDR3 sequence is CASRRTGTVGGEQYF. In DNA form, the CDR3 reads TGTGCCAGCAGAAGGACCGGGACGGTGGGCGGCGAGCAGTACTTC.

This clonotype was counted between two and nine times. In DNA form, the CDR3 reads TGTGCCAGCAGCCTAAGCCCCCTCACAGGACGCCAAAACCCCCACTCTGGAAACACCATATATTTT. Translation gives CASSLSPLTGRQNPHSGNTIYF. The chain combines TRBV11-2 with TRBJ1-3, with D perhaps matching TRBD1 (5 bases). The V gene lost 5 bases and the J gene lost 0 bases, with 32 bases spanning the gap. The germline V gene has CDR1 SGHAT and CDR2 FQNNGV. The CDR3 is 22 residues long.

Many counts were recorded for this clonotype. The chain uses TRBV20-1 and TRBJ2-1; 13 bases align to TRBD2. There are 14 residues in the CDR3. The germline gives CDR1 DFQATT, CDR2 SNEGSKA (reference sequence). The V and J ends lost 3 bases and 9 bases, in that order; junction bases with no gene match: 5. CDR3 residues: CSARGTSGIGEQFF. The CDR3 region has the DNA TGCAGTGCTAGGGGGACTAGCGGGATTGGTGAGCAGTTCTTC.

This clonotype came up a few times. The V and J genes are TRBV4-1 and TRBJ2-4; TRBD1 aligns across 7 bases. Germline V gene sequence: CDR1 MGHRA, CDR2 YSYEKL. The CDR3 contains 15 residues. Germline trimming cut 1 base from V and 3 bases from J; bases unmatched to any gene: 3. Here the CDR3 reads CASSQATGDKNIQYF. The CDR3 DNA reads as TGCGCCAGCAGCCAAGCCACAGGGGACAAAAACATTCAGTACTTC.

The chain links TRBV2 to TRBJ2-3, with 9 bases matching TRBD2. V gave up 6 bases and J gave up 14 bases; unmatched junction bases: 9. CDR3 size: 12 residues. Germline loops: CDR1 SNHLY, CDR2 FYNNEI. CDR3 in amino acids: CASSLAGSSGYF. CDR3 nucleotides: TGTGCCAGCAGCCTAGCGGGATCCTCCGGGTATTTT.

This clonotype was recorded a few times. The gene calls are TRBV4-1 and TRBJ2-1; TRBD2 matches 8 bases. The J segment lost 0 bases and the V segment lost 0 bases, leaving 4 bases of the junction unmatched. The CDR3 totals 17 residues. Germline CDR1 reads MGHRA; CDR2 reads YSYEKL. This CDR3 reads CASSQERAGVSYNEQFF. The CDR3 DNA follows: TGCGCCAGCAGCCAAGAACGAGCGGGGGTCTCCTACAATGAGCAGTTCTTC.

With respect to this clonotype: The junction and the germline gene differ at one end; a read error may be behind it. The V call is TRBV10-3, the J call TRBJ1-1; TRBD1 matches at 8 bases. Looked up from germline, CDR1 is ENHRY and CDR2 is SYGVKD. This CDR3 spans 14 amino acids. CDR3 bases: TGTGCCATCAGGGGACAGGAACTTCGTTCTGAAACTTTCTTT. Translating gives CAIRGQELRSETFF.

The table lists this clonotype with a count of one. V gene TRBV30 combines with J gene TRBJ2-1, with D possibly matching TRBD2 (6 bases). This CDR3 region has 13 residues. The germline gives CDR1 GTSNPN, CDR2 SVGIG (reference sequence). Between the trimmed V and J ends, which lost 3 bases and 6 bases, there was a span of 12 bases. CDR3 sequence: CAWRGLNSNEQFF. The CDR3 region has the DNA TGTGCCTGGAGGGGACTCAACAGCAATGAGCAGTTCTTC.

The gene calls are TRBV20-1 and TRBJ2-6; the D is unclear. This CDR3 has 15 amino acids. Per germline, CDR1 DFQATT and CDR2 SNEGSKA (reference sequence). The DNA for the CDR3 is TGCACCAACTTCCGGCTGAACTCTGGGGCCAACGTCCTGACTTTC. This sequence encodes CTNFRLNSGANVLTF.

This clonotype was counted a few times. The chain combines TRBV13 with TRBJ2-7, with D perhaps TRBD2 (6 bases). Germline CDR1 is PRHDT and CDR2 is FYEKMQ (reference sequence). Trimming stripped 5 bases from V and 3 bases from J, with 20 bases between. This CDR3 spans 16 amino acids. CDR3 loop: CASSQTRGVGYYEQYF. The CDR3 DNA sequence: TGTGCCAGCAGCCAGACGCGCGGGGTAGGGTACTACGAGCAGTACTTC.

This chain connects TRBV29-1 to TRBJ1-2; D is unclear. The CDR3 contains 16 residues. Germline loops: CDR1 SQVTM, CDR2 ANQGSEA. Between the trimmed V and J ends, which lost 0 bases and 2 bases, there was a span of 16 bases. The CDR3 spells CSVEDAAAEPNYGYTF. CDR3 in DNA: TGCAGCGTTGAAGATGCGGCGGCCGAGCCCAACTATGGCTACACCTTC.

This clonotype was observed many times. The rearrangement uses TRBV27 and TRBJ2-7; D is unclear. Trimming took off 3 bases at V and 2 bases at J, with 8 bases between the two ends. The length of the CDR3 is 13 residues. CDR1 and CDR2 from the germline V gene are MNHEY and SMNVEV (reference sequence). CDR3 sequence (DNA): TGTGCCAGCAGTTTTGGCCTACCCTACGAGCAGTACTTC. Its protein is CASSFGLPYEQYF.

This clonotype was detected many times. The J gene is TRBJ2-2, the V gene TRBV9; 9 bases match TRBD1. After removal of 1 base from V and 3 bases from J, the junction contained 4 bases not matched to a gene. CDR1 and CDR2 from the germline V gene are SGDLS and YYNGEE. The CDR3 totals 16 residues. The DNA for the CDR3 is TGTGCCAGCAGCGTATCGGGACAGGGTTACACCGGGGAGCTGTTTTTT. Protein: CASSVSGQGYTGELFF.

This clonotype was seen at least ten times. This sequence joins TRBV11-2 and TRBJ2-1; perhaps TRBD2 as D (5 bases). Germline assignment: CDR1 SGHAT and CDR2 FQNNGV. The CDR3 is made up of 15 amino acids. V dropped 5 bases and J dropped 0 bases, with 11 bases sitting between them. The CDR3 sequence: CASSREGSSYNEQFF. Here the CDR3 DNA reads TGTGCCAGCAGCCGCGAGGGTAGCTCCTACAATGAGCAGTTCTTC.

This clonotype came up many times. This chain connects TRBV11-2 to TRBJ2-5; 9 nucleotides match TRBD1. The CDR3 is 16 amino acids. Germline V gives CDR1 SGHAT, CDR2 FQNNGV. The ends lost 6 bases at V and 4 bases at J; junction bases unmatched: 12. CDR3 region: CASRRTQGARGETQYF. In nucleotides, the CDR3 is TGTGCCAGCAGACGAACACAGGGGGCAAGAGGAGAGACCCAGTACTTC.